This note documents a single TCR beta chain sequence. The data were taken from a study of blood T cell repertoires in COVID-19. Study details: Specimens from acute and convalescent COVID-19 originated in the United States, Italy and Spain. Sample material is recorded as cDNA or gDNA derived from T cells, B-cell-depleted T cells, or PBMCs.

As handled by the study authors: Reference gene primer amplification gave estimated nucleated cell counts. TCRdb's table, derived via immunoSEQ multiplex PCR, lists solely in-frame clones and lacks some. V, J and clone size are those of that table, while D and trimming were read from the DNA. Counted here are about 180,000 clones, 65% to 90% occurring once; the ten biggest clones make up roughly 8.7%. The TCR comes from a man between 45 and 60 years old with active or convalescent COVID-19. Sequencing was done on a sample of peripheral blood.

CDR3 loop: CASSPQASGNTIYF. In DNA, the CDR3 is TGTGCCAGCAGCCCACAGGCTTCTGGAAACACCATATATTTT. This chain joins TRBV6-6 and TRBJ1-3; tentatively, D is TRBD1 (5 bases). CDR1 MNHNY and CDR2 SVGAGI come from the germline V gene (reference sequence). The germline V and J ends were trimmed by 6 bases and 1 base, with 10 bases remaining between them. The CDR3 covers 14 residues.